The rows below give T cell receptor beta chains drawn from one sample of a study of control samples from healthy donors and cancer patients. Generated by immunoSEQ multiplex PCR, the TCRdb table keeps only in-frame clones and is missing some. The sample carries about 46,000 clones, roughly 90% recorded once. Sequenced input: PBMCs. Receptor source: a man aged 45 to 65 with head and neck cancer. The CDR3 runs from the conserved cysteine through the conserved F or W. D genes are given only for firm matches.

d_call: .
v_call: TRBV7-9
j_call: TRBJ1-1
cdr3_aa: CASSLWAGLGTEAFF
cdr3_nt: TGTGCCAGCAGCTTATGGGCGGGATTGGGGACTGAAGCTTTCTTT

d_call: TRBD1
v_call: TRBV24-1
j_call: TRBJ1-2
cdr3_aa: CATTTRGQSPKRNNYGYTF
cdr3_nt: TGTGCCACCACCACAAGGGGGCAGTCGCCAAAAAGGAATAACTATGGCTACACCTTC

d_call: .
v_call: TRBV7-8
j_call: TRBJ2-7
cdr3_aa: CASSLDRRRDGTYEQYF
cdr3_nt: TGTGCCAGCAGCTTAGACCGTAGGAGGGACGGAACCTACGAGCAGTACTTC

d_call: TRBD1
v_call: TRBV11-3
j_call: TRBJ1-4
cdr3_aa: CAFRDRTNEKLFF
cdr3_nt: TGTGCCTTTCGGGACAGAACGAATGAAAAACTGTTTTTT

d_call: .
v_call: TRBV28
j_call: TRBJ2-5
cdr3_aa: CASRTPAGRRETQYF
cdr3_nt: TGTGCCAGCAGGACTCCGGCTGGCCGGAGGGAGACCCAGTACTTC

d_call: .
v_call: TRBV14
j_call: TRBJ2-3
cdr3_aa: CASSRAGLITDTQYF
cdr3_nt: TGTGCCAGCAGCAGGGCTGGGCTAATAACAGATACGCAGTATTTT

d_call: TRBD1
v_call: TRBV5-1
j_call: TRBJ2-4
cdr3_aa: CASSYGTENIQYF
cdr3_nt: TGCGCCAGCAGCTACGGGACAGAAAACATTCAGTACTTC

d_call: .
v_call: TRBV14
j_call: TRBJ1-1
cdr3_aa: CASSQEPNTEAFF
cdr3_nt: TGTGCCAGCAGCCAAGAACCGAACACTGAAGCTTTCTTT

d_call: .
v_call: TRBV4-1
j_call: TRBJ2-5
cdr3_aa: CASSQEPRYQETQYF
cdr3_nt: TGCGCCAGCAGCCAAGAACCCAGGTACCAAGAGACCCAGTACTTC

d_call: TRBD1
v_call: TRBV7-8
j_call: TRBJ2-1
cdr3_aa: CASSGRSDRGNNEQFF
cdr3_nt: TGTGCCAGCAGCGGCCGCTCGGACAGGGGGAACAATGAGCAGTTCTTC

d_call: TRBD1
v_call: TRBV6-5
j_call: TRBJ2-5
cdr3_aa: CASSPDRGRETQYF
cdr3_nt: TGTGCCAGCAGCCCCGACAGGGGGCGAGAGACCCAGTACTTC

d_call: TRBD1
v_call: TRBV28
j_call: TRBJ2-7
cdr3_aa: CASSGDRGVNEQYF
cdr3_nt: TGTGCCAGCAGTGGGGACAGGGGGGTCAACGAGCAGTACTTC

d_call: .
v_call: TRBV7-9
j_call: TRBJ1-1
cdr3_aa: CASSLYRETNTEAFF
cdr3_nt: TGTGCCAGCAGCTTATACCGTGAGACGAACACTGAAGCTTTCTTT

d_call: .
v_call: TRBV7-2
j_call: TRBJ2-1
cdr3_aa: CASSLRSEQFF
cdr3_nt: TGTGCCAGCAGCTTACGGTCTGAGCAGTTCTTC

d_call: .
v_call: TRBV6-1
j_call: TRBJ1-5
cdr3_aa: CASSEQPSNQPQHF
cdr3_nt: TGTGCCAGCAGTGAACAGCCCAGCAATCAGCCCCAGCATTTT

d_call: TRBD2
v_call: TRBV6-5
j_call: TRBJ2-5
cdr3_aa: CASRRLAGGLETQYF
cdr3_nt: TGTGCCAGCAGGAGACTAGCGGGAGGGCTTGAGACCCAGTACTTC

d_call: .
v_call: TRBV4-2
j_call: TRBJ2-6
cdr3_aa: CASSGFTVSGANVLTF
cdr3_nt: TGTGCCAGCAGTGGTTTCACGGTTTCTGGGGCCAACGTCCTGACTTTC

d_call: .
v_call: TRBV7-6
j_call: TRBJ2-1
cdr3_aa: CASSLATGRQFF
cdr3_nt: TGTGCCAGCAGCTTAGCTACGGGACGGCAGTTCTTC

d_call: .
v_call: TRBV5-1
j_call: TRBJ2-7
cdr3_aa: CASSFSGMVSYEQYF
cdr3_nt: TGCGCCAGCAGCTTCTCAGGCATGGTTTCCTACGAGCAGTACTTC

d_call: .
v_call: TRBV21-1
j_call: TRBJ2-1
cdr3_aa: CASILQRTYNEQFF
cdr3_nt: TGTGCCAGCATCTTACAGAGAACCTACAATGAGCAGTTCTTC